One sample yielded the 3 T cell receptor beta chains listed below, sequenced in a study of blood T cell repertoires in COVID-19. Sequencing was performed with immunoSEQ multiplex PCR; in TCRdb, only in-frame clones are kept and a portion is missing. The data contain fewer than 200,000 clones, approximately 85% of them singletons. Specimen: peripheral blood. These receptors were taken from a woman in her sixties or seventies with acute or convalescent COVID-19.

CDR3: CASSDSAGGPQYF. The DNA of the CDR3 is TGTGCCAGCAGTGATTCAGCGGGGGGTCCCCAGTACTTC. The chain uses TRBV6-1 and TRBJ2-5, with 9 bases that match TRBD2. Germline CDR1 MNHNS, CDR2 SASEGT. The V and J ends lost 3 bases and 9 bases, in that order; junction bases with no gene match: 5. CDR3 size: 13 residues.

This chain uses TRBV6-5 with TRBJ2-3; perhaps TRBD2 as D (7 bases). Germline V gene lookup returns CDR1 MNHEY and CDR2 SVGAGI. The CDR3 totals 15 residues. V shed 7 bases and J shed 3 bases, with 17 bases lying between them. The CDR3 protein is CASTEGGGRTDTQYF. CDR3 coding DNA: TGTGCCAGCACCGAGGGGGGCGGGAGAACAGATACGCAGTATTTT.

The table lists this clone with a count of one. The genes are TRBV2 and TRBJ1-2, with D perhaps matching TRBD1 (5 bases). The V gene's germline CDR1 is SNHLY and CDR2 FYNNEI. The length of the CDR3 is 14 residues. V gave up 1 base and J gave up 7 bases, with 13 bases separating them. For the CDR3, the DNA is TGTGCCAGCAGTGAAGTGGGTCAGGGCCTTGGCTACACCTTC. Translating gives CASSEVGQGLGYTF.